The source of this T cell receptor (beta chain) is a study of somatic mutations in cytotoxic T cells in rheumatoid arthritis. General study results and limits: With advancing age, CD8+ clonality climbed in rheumatoid arthritis patients but did not rise in healthy controls. Per patient, the largest CD8+ clone was found to exceed 20% of CD8+ cells in about an eighth of the roughly 65 cases. A slight TRBV07 underrepresentation in rheumatoid arthritis patients was reported without multiple-comparison adjustment.

Germline V gene lookup returns CDR1 SGHNT and CDR2 YENEEA. The CDR3 has 15 residues. Deletions cut 5 bases from V and 2 bases from J, with 16 bases between. Libraries were prepared by immunoSEQ multiplex PCR; TCRdb keeps only in-frame clonotypes and omits some of them. The table includes 15,000 to 20,000 clones, roughly four fifths detected once. Each population, CD4+ and CD8+ cells, was isolated by positive magnetic bead selection and checked for purity by flow cytometry. This clone was detected a few times. As yet, its antigen is unknown. The sequencing input was CD8+ T cells sorted from blood. The sequence came from a woman aged 50 to 60 with rheumatoid arthritis. This rearrangement joins TRBV11-3 to TRBJ2-7; D not resolved. CDR3 sequence reads: CASSTHLSSAYEQYF. DNA of the CDR3: TGTGCCAGCAGCACCCATTTGTCATCAGCCTACGAGCAGTACTTC.